Listed below are T cell receptor beta chains from one sample, sequenced in a study of CD8+ T cells in alopecia areata. Repertoires were generated with immunoSEQ multiplex PCR, while TCRdb's copy carries only in-frame clones and drops some. The data contain about 120,000 clones, approximately 38% of them singletons. Sequencing was done on a sample of CD4+ T cells sorted from blood. Receptors originate from a human donor with alopecia areata. The CDR3 runs from the conserved cysteine through the conserved F or W. The D gene is left open where the match is weak. Expanded clones are given a class, and other clones once, few, many or no size at all.

D	size	J	V	CDR3	DNA
TRBD1	few	TRBJ2-7	TRBV5-1	CASSSRTGDYEQYF	TGCGCCAGCAGCTCCCGGACAGGGGACTACGAGCAGTACTTC
TRBD2	NA	TRBJ2-3	TRBV2	CASGLAGATDTQYF	TGTGCCAGTGGACTAGCGGGGGCCACAGATACGCAGTATTTT
NA	NA	TRBJ2-3	TRBV2	CASTPSTDTQYF	TGTGCCAGCACCCCTAGCACAGATACGCAGTATTTT
NA	few	TRBJ1-1	TRBV29-1	CSVDRGRTEAFF	TGCAGCGTTGACAGGGGAAGGACTGAAGCTTTCTTT
NA	NA	TRBJ2-7	TRBV29-1	CSALKGGPDEQYF	TGCAGCGCATTAAAAGGGGGTCCGGACGAGCAGTACTTC
NA	NA	TRBJ2-7	TRBV4-1	CASSHLGEARAYEQYF	TGCGCCAGCAGCCACCTAGGAGAGGCCAGGGCCTACGAGCAGTACTTC
NA	few	TRBJ1-2	TRBV30	CAWSVSYGYTF	TGTGCCTGGAGTGTATCGTATGGCTACACCTTC
TRBD2	few	TRBJ2-1	TRBV29-1	CSVPTSPSSYNEQFF	TGCAGCGTCCCGACTAGCCCGAGCTCCTACAATGAGCAGTTCTTC
NA	NA	TRBJ2-5	TRBV29-1	CSVSDLRGQETQYF	TGCAGCGTTTCAGACCTCCGGGGCCAAGAGACCCAGTACTTC
NA	NA	TRBJ2-7	TRBV10-3	CAIRKDADSYEQYF	TGTGCCATCAGAAAAGATGCTGACTCCTACGAGCAGTACTTC
NA	few	TRBJ2-7	TRBV7-2	CASSLGSKAYEQYF	TGTGCCAGCAGCTTAGGATCCAAGGCCTACGAGCAGTACTTC
NA	NA	TRBJ2-7	TRBV15	CATSRAADSSYEQYF	TGTGCCACCAGCAGAGCCGCGGACAGCTCCTACGAGCAGTACTTC
TRBD2	few	TRBJ2-1	TRBV7-3	CASSLSSGTSGKNEQFF	TGTGCCAGCAGCTTATCGTCCGGGACTAGCGGGAAAAATGAGCAGTTCTTC
NA	NA	TRBJ1-1	TRBV29-1	CSVDFWDTEAFF	TGCAGCGTTGACTTCTGGGACACTGAAGCTTTCTTT
NA	NA	TRBJ2-1	TRBV18	CASSPSARPSYNEQFF	TGTGCCAGCTCACCTTCAGCAAGGCCCTCCTACAATGAGCAGTTCTTC
NA	few	TRBJ1-2	TRBV6-4	CASSDSSGHYGYTF	TGTGCCAGCAGTGACTCATCAGGGCACTATGGCTACACCTTC
TRBD2	NA	TRBJ2-1	TRBV6-5	CASTRGAGGKTEQFF	TGTGCCAGCACCCGCGGAGCGGGGGGAAAGACGGAGCAGTTCTTC
NA	NA	TRBJ2-5	TRBV6-5	CASSQGLQETQYF	TGTGCCAGCAGCCAGGGGCTCCAAGAGACCCAGTACTTC
TRBD1	NA	TRBJ2-6	TRBV9	CASSAHPWDSYSGANVLTF	TGTGCCAGCAGCGCCCATCCATGGGACAGCTACTCTGGGGCCAACGTCCTGACTTTC
NA	NA	TRBJ1-2	TRBV29-1	CSVGGGDNYGYTF	TGCAGCGTTGGGGGGGGCGACAACTATGGCTACACCTTC
NA	few	TRBJ1-1	TRBV5-1	CASSLSGGTEAFF	TGCGCCAGCAGCTTGTCCGGGGGCACTGAAGCTTTCTTT
TRBD1	NA	TRBJ2-2	TRBV19	CASLSIGTGGKLFF	TGTGCCAGTTTGTCCATCGGGACAGGTGGGAAACTGTTTTTT
TRBD2	NA	TRBJ2-7	TRBV29-1	CSVGVRPGGPYEQYF	TGCAGCGTTGGTGTCCGTCCGGGAGGGCCCTACGAGCAGTACTTC
NA	NA	TRBJ2-5	TRBV29-1	CSVDGRPRQETQYF	TGCAGCGTTGACGGTAGGCCCCGTCAAGAGACCCAGTACTTC
TRBD1	NA	TRBJ2-7	TRBV18	CASSPPGQGGTEQYF	TGTGCCAGCTCACCACCCGGACAGGGAGGAACCGAGCAGTACTTC
NA	NA	TRBJ2-5	TRBV29-1	CSVEKNGYQETQYF	TGCAGCGTTGAAAAGAACGGATACCAAGAGACCCAGTACTTC
TRBD1	NA	TRBJ1-5	TRBV5-1	CASSIGTGASNQPQHF	TGCGCCAGCAGCATCGGGACAGGTGCGAGCAATCAGCCCCAGCATTTT
TRBD1	NA	TRBJ2-3	TRBV29-1	CSVAQGTDTQYF	TGCAGCGTTGCACAGGGGACAGATACGCAGTATTTT
NA	NA	TRBJ2-7	TRBV7-2	CASSFSAGVTYEQYF	TGTGCCAGCAGTTTTTCCGCAGGGGTTACCTACGAGCAGTACTTC
TRBD2	NA	TRBJ2-7	TRBV4-2	CASSQMGGSYEQYF	TGTGCCAGCAGCCAAATGGGGGGGTCCTACGAGCAGTACTTC
NA	NA	TRBJ2-4	TRBV29-1	CSVEDNDGPRDIQYF	TGCAGCGTTGAAGATAATGACGGCCCCAGGGACATTCAGTACTTC
TRBD1	NA	TRBJ1-2	TRBV5-1	CASSSAGTGNYGYTF	TGCGCCAGCAGCTCTGCCGGGACAGGGAACTATGGCTACACCTTC
NA	NA	TRBJ1-5	TRBV29-1	CSVAAAVDQPQHF	TGCAGCGTTGCGGCAGCGGTCGACCAGCCCCAGCATTTT
TRBD1	NA	TRBJ2-7	TRBV29-1	CSVEDTGAEQYF	TGCAGCGTTGAAGATACAGGGGCCGAGCAGTACTTC
NA	few	TRBJ1-1	TRBV7-3	CASSSEGNTEAFF	TGTGCCAGCAGCTCGGAGGGAAATACTGAAGCTTTCTTT
NA	many	TRBJ1-5	TRBV28	CASGREGNQPQHF	TGTGCCAGCGGTCGGGAAGGCAATCAGCCCCAGCATTTT
NA	NA	TRBJ1-1	TRBV2	CASSPPGRPNTEAFF	TGTGCCAGCAGCCCCCCGGGACGCCCGAACACTGAAGCTTTCTTT
NA	few	TRBJ2-5	TRBV20-1	CSAVEEETQYF	TGCAGTGCTGTAGAGGAGGAGACCCAGTACTTC
NA	few	TRBJ2-6	TRBV11-2	CASSLHVSGANVLTF	TGTGCCAGCAGCCTACACGTCTCTGGGGCCAACGTCCTGACTTTC
NA	few	TRBJ1-4	TRBV7-9	CAGGGSEKLFF	TGTGCCGGCGGGGGCTCTGAAAAACTGTTTTTT
TRBD1	NA	TRBJ2-1	TRBV7-9	CASSETDRVINEQFF	TGTGCCAGCAGCGAAACGGACAGGGTGATAAATGAGCAGTTCTTC